Following are 25 T cell receptor beta chains from one sample sequenced in a study of T-cell reconstitution after alpha-beta-depleted transplantation in children. Unique molecular identifiers tagged the TCRbeta library. Each CDR3 protein gets one entry after TCRdb re-called the PCR reads with MiXCR. Of about 110,000 distinct CDR3 sequences listed, about 6.4% are singletons. Sample: PBMCs, mostly from graft donor cells, taken 360 days after TCRalphabeta/CD19-depleted stem cell transplant. All receptors come from a male patient between 2 and 15 years old who had a stem cell transplant for acute lymphoblastic leukemia, so the T cells may come from the graft donor.

This clonotype has a count of ten or more. This CDR3 is CASHWGAEAFF. The DNA of the CDR3 is TGCGCCAGCCATTGGGGTGCTGAAGCTTTCTTT. The chain uses TRBV5-1 and TRBJ1-1; D uncertain. Trimming left V 7 bases short and J 6 bases short, with 10 bases between. Germline V gene sequence: CDR1 SGHRS, CDR2 YFSETQ. This CDR3 is 11 amino acids long.

The chain employs TRBV6-2 or TRBV6-3 and TRBJ2-1, with TRBD2 matching over 14 bases. CDR3 length: 15 amino acids. Trimming at V came to 6 bases and at J to 9 bases, leaving 7 bases not matched to a gene. Germline V gene lookup returns CDR1 MNHEY and CDR2 SVGEGT. CDR3 amino acids: CASRRLAGGPSEQFF. The CDR3 DNA is TGTGCCAGCAGAAGACTAGCGGGAGGGCCAAGTGAGCAGTTCTTC.

This chain uses TRBV28 with TRBJ2-7; D is unclear. The CDR3 runs to 11 residues. Looked up from germline, CDR1 is MDHEN and CDR2 is SYDVKM. Deletions cut 3 bases from V and 7 bases from J, with 7 bases between. The CDR3 loop is CASSFGIEQYF. The CDR3 DNA reads as TGTGCCAGCAGTTTTGGAATAGAGCAGTACTTC.

This clonotype was observed many times. The gene calls are TRBV5-1 and TRBJ2-5; D is unclear. CDR1 and CDR2 (germline): SGHRS, YFSETQ. The V and J ends lost 2 bases and 0 bases respectively, with 5 bases between them. The CDR3 is 13 amino acids. CDR3 region: CASSLVHQETQYF. The DNA for the CDR3 is TGCGCCAGCAGCTTAGTACACCAAGAGACCCAGTACTTC.

This clonotype was counted ten times or more. The chain combines TRBV7-2 with TRBJ2-3, with TRBD2 matching over 11 bases. The germline V gene encodes CDR1 SGHTA and CDR2 FQGNSA. This CDR3 is 15 amino acids long. The J segment lost 3 bases and the V segment lost 2 bases, leaving 1 base of the junction unmatched. This CDR3 is CASSLTSGRTDTQYF. CDR3 coding DNA: TGTGCCAGCAGCTTAACTAGCGGGAGAACAGATACGCAGTATTTT.

This clonotype was seen many times. The J gene is TRBJ2-2, the V gene TRBV4-2, with D possibly TRBD2 on 5 matching bases. The germline V and J ends were trimmed by 3 bases and 5 bases, with 13 bases remaining between them. There are 15 residues in the CDR3. Germline V gene data show CDR1 as LGHNA and CDR2 as YNFKEQ. The CDR3 sequence is CASSHASTSTGELFF. The CDR3 DNA reads TGTGCCAGCAGCCATGCTAGTACTAGTACCGGGGAGCTGTTTTTT.

This clonotype was seen a few times. The J gene is TRBJ2-1, the V gene TRBV6-1, with no clear D. This CDR3 is built from 14 residues. The germline V and J ends were trimmed by 6 bases and 2 bases, with 11 bases remaining between them. Germline CDR1 is MNHNS and CDR2 is SASEGT. The CDR3 is CASRILPTYNEQFF. The DNA for the CDR3 is TGTGCCAGCAGGATTTTACCAACCTACAATGAGCAGTTCTTC.

The table lists this clonotype with a few counts. The chain has TRBV2 and TRBJ1-4; D is uncertain. CDR3 length: 13 amino acids. Germline CDR1 SNHLY, CDR2 FYNNEI. V lost 7 bases, J lost 0 bases, and 6 bases lay in between. The CDR3, as DNA: TGTGCCAGCACGCTGGCAACTAATGAAAAACTGTTTTTT. Translating gives CASTLATNEKLFF.

This clonotype was seen a few times. The J gene is TRBJ2-1, the V gene TRBV19; 12 nucleotides align to TRBD2. After removal of 5 bases from V and 7 bases from J, the junction contained 12 bases not matched to a gene. Germline V gene sequence: CDR1 LNHDA, CDR2 SQIVND (reference sequence). This CDR3 contains 17 residues. As DNA, the CDR3 is TGTGCCAGTAGTCCTCCCGGACTAGCGGGATCAAAGAATGAGCAGTTCTTC. It encodes CASSPPGLAGSKNEQFF.

This clonotype has more than one count but fewer than ten. The chain joins TRBV7-9 to TRBJ2-7; TRBD2 aligns across 9 bases. CDR3 length: 15 residues. Germline values: CDR1 SEHNR, CDR2 FQNEAQ (reference sequence). Losses at the gene ends were 5 bases for V and 6 bases for J; bases not matched to a gene: 11. The CDR3 sequence is CASSQAGGNGGEQYF. DNA for the CDR3: TGTGCCAGCAGCCAGGCGGGGGGGAACGGCGGCGAGCAGTACTTC.

This clonotype was detected ten times or more. The genes are TRBV3-1 and TRBJ1-1, with TRBD1 identical over 7 bases. Losses at the gene ends were 1 base for V and 3 bases for J; bases not matched to a gene: 8. The CDR3 runs to 16 residues. Germline assignment: CDR1 LGHDT and CDR2 YNNKEL (reference sequence). CDR3 protein: CASSQGIAGGDTEAFF. The CDR3 DNA follows: TGTGCCAGCAGCCAAGGTATCGCAGGGGGGGACACTGAAGCTTTCTTT.

V is TRBV6-1 and J is TRBJ1-5; D might be TRBD1 (5 bases). The V and J ends lost 5 bases and 0 bases respectively, with 8 bases between them. Germline V gene lookup returns CDR1 MNHNS and CDR2 SASEGT. This CDR3 has 14 residues. The CDR3 DNA reads as TGTGCCAGCAGTAGGGGACCTAGCAATCAGCCCCAGCATTTT. Protein: CASSRGPSNQPQHF.

At least ten counts were recorded for this clonotype. This chain joins TRBV9 and TRBJ2-2; tentatively, D is TRBD1 (5 bases). This CDR3 contains 16 residues. Germline loops: CDR1 SGDLS, CDR2 YYNGEE. V was trimmed by 1 base and J by 2 bases, leaving 12 bases between them. The CDR3 nucleotides are TGTGCCAGCAGCGTAAAAAGGACAAACAACACCGGGGAGCTGTTTTTT. Amino acid sequence: CASSVKRTNNTGELFF.

V usage is TRBV20-1 and J usage is TRBJ2-3; TRBD1 is a possible D gene (5 bases). Trimming cost V 2 bases and J 2 bases, with 11 bases left between them. Germline V gene data show CDR1 as DFQATT and CDR2 as SNEGSKA (reference sequence). The CDR3 loop spans 14 amino acids. In nucleotides, the CDR3 is TGCAGTGCTAGACGGCAGGGCGTCACAGATACGCAGTATTTT. It is translated as CSARRQGVTDTQYF.

The genes are TRBV27 and TRBJ1-1, with D possibly TRBD1 on 6 matching bases. The V and J ends lost 6 bases and 4 bases respectively, with 18 bases between them. This CDR3 has 15 amino acids. CDR1 and CDR2 from the germline V gene are MNHEY and SMNVEV (reference sequence). CDR3 nucleotides: TGTGCCAGCAGATCCCGGGACACTTTCGGCACTGAAGCTTTCTTT. It is translated as CASRSRDTFGTEAFF.

This clonotype was seen repeatedly, ten times or more. In nucleotides, the CDR3 is TGCGCCAGCAGAGCCGGGGGGCGCGACACCGGGGAGCTGTTTTTT. Its translation is CASRAGGRDTGELFF. The chain carries TRBV5-1 and TRBJ2-2, with TRBD2 as a possible D gene (7 bases). The CDR3 runs 15 residues. Germline lookup yields CDR1 SGHRS and CDR2 YFSETQ. Between the trimmed V and J ends, which lost 5 bases and 3 bases, there was a span of 14 bases.

Of note for this clonotype: A clone one base away is much larger, so this may be a read error. This chain uses TRBV5-6 with TRBJ1-5; D is uncertain. The ends were cut back, 0 bases at V and 2 bases at J, with 9 bases in the middle. CDR3 length equals 15 residues. Germline lookup yields CDR1 SGHDT and CDR2 YYEEEE. DNA for the CDR3: TGTGCCAGCAGCTTGGGCGTCGGGGGCAATCAGCCCCAGCATTTT. This translates into CASSLGVGGNQPQHF.

This clonotype was seen at least ten times. J is TRBJ1-2 and V is TRBV28; 7 bases map to TRBD1. Looked up from germline, CDR1 is MDHEN and CDR2 is SYDVKM. The V and J ends lost 5 bases and 4 bases, in that order; junction bases with no gene match: 10. The CDR3 sequence is 15 residues long. Written as DNA, the CDR3 is TGTGCCAGCAGTACCTCGGACAGGCTGATCTATGGCTACACCTTC. It is translated as CASSTSDRLIYGYTF.

This clonotype was seen only a few times. The J gene is TRBJ2-5, the V gene TRBV7-9; D is unresolved. The CDR3 has 13 amino acids. V was shortened by 2 bases and J by 5 bases, with 9 bases between the two germline ends. Germline V lookup: CDR1 SEHNR, CDR2 FQNEAQ (reference sequence). The CDR3 DNA is TGTGCCAGCAGCTTAACACTAAGGGAGACCCAGTACTTC. This gives the protein CASSLTLRETQYF.

This clonotype has ten or more counts. The rearrangement uses TRBV27 and TRBJ1-1; 11 bases line up with TRBD1. CDR1 and CDR2 (germline): MNHEY, SMNVEV (reference sequence). Trimming removed 6 bases from V and 5 bases from J; junction bases left unmatched: 5. The CDR3 totals 14 residues. CDR3 region: CASRDRGRGTEAFF. The DNA for the CDR3 is TGTGCCAGCAGGGACAGGGGGCGAGGGACTGAAGCTTTCTTT.

On this clonotype itself: A clone one base away is much larger, so this may be a read error. CDR3 region: CASSRGTDEKLFF. The CDR3 nucleotides read TGTGCCAGCAGTCGGGGGACAGATGAAAAACTGTTTTTT. This sequence joins TRBV7-6 and TRBJ1-4; the match to TRBD1 covers 7 bases. CDR3 size: 13 residues. CDR1 SGHVS and CDR2 FNYEAQ come from the germline V gene. The J segment lost 6 bases and the V segment lost 6 bases, leaving 4 bases of the junction unmatched.

This clonotype was counted ten times or more. The J gene is TRBJ1-1, the V gene TRBV20-1; TRBD1 agrees at 9 bases. The junction had 14 bases not matched to a gene; V was cut back by 5 bases and J by 7 bases. Germline V gene sequence: CDR1 DFQATT, CDR2 SNEGSKA (reference sequence). The CDR3 has 15 amino acids. The CDR3: CSARTGGLFELEAFF. The CDR3 DNA reads as TGCAGTGCTCGTACAGGGGGCTTATTTGAACTTGAAGCTTTCTTT.

This clonotype was seen more than once but under ten times. The chain employs TRBV2 and TRBJ1-2; D might be TRBD1 (5 bases). CDR3 length equals 11 residues. CDR1 is SNHLY and CDR2 is FYNNEI in the germline V gene. The ends were cut back, 8 bases at V and 5 bases at J, with 9 bases in the middle. CDR3 amino acids: CASPGGYGYTF. The CDR3 nucleotides read TGTGCCAGCCCGGGGGGATATGGCTACACCTTC. The whole variable domain, filled in from reference TRBV2 and TRBJ1-2, reads EPEVTQTPSHQVTQMGQEVILRCVPISNHLYFYWYRQILGQKVEFLVSFYNNEISEKSEIFDDQFSVERPDGSNFTLKIRSTKLEDSAMYFCASPGGYGYTFGSGTRLTVV.

This clonotype was observed a handful of times. The chain is built from TRBV20-1 and TRBJ2-5; 15 nucleotides agree with TRBD2. The CDR3 length is 15 residues. CDR1 is DFQATT, CDR2 SNEGSKA, per germline (reference sequence). The V gene end was trimmed by 3 bases and the J gene end by 7 bases; junction bases not matched to a gene: 6. The CDR3, as DNA: TGCAGTGCTAGTTCCGGGACTAGCGGGAGGCGGACCCAGTACTTC. It encodes CSASSGTSGRRTQYF.

The chain couples TRBV5-6 to TRBJ2-7; D could derive from TRBD1 or TRBD2 (5 bases each). This CDR3 spans 11 amino acids. Trimming took 0 bases from V and 8 from J, leaving 6 bases between them. Germline lookup yields CDR1 SGHDT and CDR2 YYEEEE. The DNA of the CDR3 is TGTGCCAGCAGCTTGGGGGGACAGCAGTACTTC. Translated, it gives CASSLGGQQYF. Full variable domain (remainder filled in from reference TRBV5-6 and TRBJ2-7): DAGVTQSPTHLIKTRGQQVTLRCSPKSGHDTVSWYQQALGQGPQFIFQYYEEEERQRGNFPDRFSGHQFPNYSSELNVNALLLGDSALYLCASSLGGQQYFGPGTRLTVT.